Described below is a single T cell receptor (beta chain) sequence and its context. Germline V lookup: CDR1 SGHAT, CDR2 FQNNGV. Trimming stripped 5 bases from V and 3 bases from J, with 17 bases between. This CDR3 comprises 16 residues. The sample is drawn from a study of blood T cell repertoires in COVID-19. About the research overall: Material from acute and convalescent COVID-19 was sourced from the United States, Italy and Spain. The cDNA or gDNA used as material had been derived from T cells, B-cell-depleted T cells, or PBMCs.

Per the original data handling: How many nucleated cells were present was estimated from reference gene primer amplification. Generated by immunoSEQ multiplex PCR, the TCRdb table keeps only in-frame clones and is missing some. That table furnishes V, J and clone size, whereas the DNA furnished D and trimming. The data show over 45,000 clones, with around 88% seen just once and around 4.9% held by the top ten. The sequenced sample consisted of peripheral blood. The receptor was isolated from a human donor in a cohort sampled during active COVID-19. The chain is built from TRBV11-2 and TRBJ2-1; possibly TRBD2 for D (6 bases). In DNA form, the CDR3 reads TGTGCCAGCAGCCTAAGGCGGGGCATTCTCTACAATGAGCAGTTCTTC. Translation: CASSLRRGILYNEQFF.